This T cell receptor (beta chain) was identified in a study of T cells in Graves' hyperthyroidism and ophthalmopathy. The CDR3 is 15 amino acids. V lost 4 bases and J lost 10, with 17 bases in between. Germline assignment: CDR1 SEHNR and CDR2 FQNEAQ (reference sequence). There were TCR beta CDR3 regions amplified from RNA transcripts. Initially, a first-round RT-PCR of the TCR CDR3 employed the HTBI primer set. One entry per CDR3 protein, called by TCRdb with MiXCR from the multiplex PCR reads. This sample yields nearly 750,000 distinct CDR3 sequences, of which around 40% are seen a single time; less than 40% belongs to the top ten.

The chain couples TRBV7-9 to TRBJ1-6; D ambiguous. Input material: blood. The source of this sequence is a woman in her 40s with Graves' hyperthyroidism. In DNA, the CDR3 is TGTGCCAGCAGCTCATTACTAGCGGGAGGATCACCCCTCCACTTT. Its protein product is CASSSLLAGGSPLHF.